Reported below is one TCR beta chain. RNA transcripts served as the template for amplifying TCR beta CDR3 regions. The primer set for the first-round RT-PCR of the TCR CDR3 was HTBI. From the multiplex PCR reads, TCRdb called clonotypes with MiXCR, one entry per CDR3 protein. The sample yields 490,000 or so distinct CDR3 sequences, about 16% seen once. These data belong to a study of T cells in Graves' hyperthyroidism and ophthalmopathy. This CDR3 contains 15 residues. Germline CDR1 reads LNHNV; CDR2 reads YYDKDF (reference sequence). The V gene end was trimmed by 5 bases and the J gene end by 5 bases; junction bases not matched to a gene: 9.

The source of this sequence is a woman in her thirties with Graves' ophthalmopathy. Sequencing was performed on blood. This chain connects TRBV15 to TRBJ2-7, with 10 bases matching TRBD1. The CDR3 sequence: CATSPGGTGVHEQYF. The CDR3 DNA is TGTGCCACCAGCCCTGGGGGGACAGGGGTCCACGAGCAGTACTTC.